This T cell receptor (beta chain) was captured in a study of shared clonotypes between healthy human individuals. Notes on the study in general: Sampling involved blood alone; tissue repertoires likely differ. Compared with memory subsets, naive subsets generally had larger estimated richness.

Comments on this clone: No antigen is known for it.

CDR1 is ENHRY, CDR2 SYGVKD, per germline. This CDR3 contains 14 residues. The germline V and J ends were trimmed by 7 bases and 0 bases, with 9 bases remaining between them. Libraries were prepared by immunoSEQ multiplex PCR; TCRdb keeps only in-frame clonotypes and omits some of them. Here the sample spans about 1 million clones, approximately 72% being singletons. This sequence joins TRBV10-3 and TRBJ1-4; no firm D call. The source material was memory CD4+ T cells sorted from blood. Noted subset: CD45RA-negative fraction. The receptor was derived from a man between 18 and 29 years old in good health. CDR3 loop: CAINLKATNEKLFF. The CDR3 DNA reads TGTGCCATCAACCTCAAAGCAACTAATGAAAAACTGTTTTTT.